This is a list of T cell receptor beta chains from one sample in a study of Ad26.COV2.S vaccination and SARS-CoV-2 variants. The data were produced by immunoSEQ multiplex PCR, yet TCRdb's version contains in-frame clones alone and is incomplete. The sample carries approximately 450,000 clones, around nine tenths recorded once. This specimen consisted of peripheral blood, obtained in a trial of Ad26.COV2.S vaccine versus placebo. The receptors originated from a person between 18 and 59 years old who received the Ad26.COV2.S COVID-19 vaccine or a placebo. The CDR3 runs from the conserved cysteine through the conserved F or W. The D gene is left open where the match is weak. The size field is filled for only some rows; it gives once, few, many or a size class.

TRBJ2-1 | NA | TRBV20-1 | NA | TGCAGTGCTAGAGATCGGGGAGAGCAGTTCTTC | CSARDRGEQFF
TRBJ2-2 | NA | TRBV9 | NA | TGTGCCAGCAGCGCCGTAGCGACCTTGGGGTTTTCCGGGGAGCTGTTTTTT | CASSAVATLGFSGELFF
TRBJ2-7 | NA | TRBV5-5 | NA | TGTGCCAGCAGCTTGGCTAGCAGCGCCCACGAGCAGTACTTC | CASSLASSAHEQYF
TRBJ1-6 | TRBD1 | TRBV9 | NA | TGTGCCAGCAGCGTAGGGTCGGGACAGGGCCAATCACCCCTCCACTTT | CASSVGSGQGQSPLHF
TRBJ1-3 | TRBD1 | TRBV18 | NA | TGTGCCAGCTCACCACCGGGACAGTCAGCTGGAAACACCATATATTTT | CASSPPGQSAGNTIYF
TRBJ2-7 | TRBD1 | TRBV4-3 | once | TGCGCCAGCAGCCCCACCACCGGGACAGGGTCTTACGAGCAGTACTTC | CASSPTTGTGSYEQYF
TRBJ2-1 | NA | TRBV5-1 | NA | TGCGCCAGCAACCTCGGTGGTGGCGAGGGACAAGAGCAGTTCTTC | CASNLGGGEGQEQFF
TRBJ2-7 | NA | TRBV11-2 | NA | TGTGCCAGCAGCTTAGCAGGCAGGGTTCAGCAGTACTTC | CASSLAGRVQQYF
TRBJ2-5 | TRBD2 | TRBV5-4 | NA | TGTGCCAGCAGCTTGGTGGCTAGCGGGAGTGAGACCCAGTACTTC | CASSLVASGSETQYF
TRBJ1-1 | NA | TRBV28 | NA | TGTGCCAGCAGTTTAGGTAACGGGGACACTGAAGCTTTCTTT | CASSLGNGDTEAFF
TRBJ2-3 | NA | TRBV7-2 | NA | TGTGCCAGCAGCTTAGATCCAGCGGACACAGATACGCAGTATTTT | CASSLDPADTDTQYF
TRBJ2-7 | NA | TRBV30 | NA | TGTGCCTGGAGTGTACTTGACAGAACCCCCTACGAGCAGTACTTC | CAWSVLDRTPYEQYF
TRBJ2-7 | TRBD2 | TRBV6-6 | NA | TGTGCCAGCAGTTCCTACGAGGGACTAGCAGACTACGAGCAGTACTTC | CASSSYEGLADYEQYF
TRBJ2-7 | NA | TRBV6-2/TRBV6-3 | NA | TGTGCCAGCAGTTACATGGGGAGCGAGCAGTACTTC | CASSYMGSEQYF
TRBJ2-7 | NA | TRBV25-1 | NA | TGTGCCAGCAGTGAATGGGGGGACTTTTACGAGCAGTACTTC | CASSEWGDFYEQYF
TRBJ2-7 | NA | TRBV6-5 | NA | TGTGCCAGCAATCGGGACGGGTCCTACGAGCAGTACTTC | CASNRDGSYEQYF
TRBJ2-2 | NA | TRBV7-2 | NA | TGTGCCAGCAGCTTAATCTCTCAGTCCAGGGAGCTGTTTTTT | CASSLISQSRELFF
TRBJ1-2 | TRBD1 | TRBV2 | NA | TGTGCCAGCAGTGAAAACAGGGGAGGTGGCTACACCTTC | CASSENRGGGYTF
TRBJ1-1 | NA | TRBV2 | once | TGTGCCAGCAGTGAAGCCCAGGGATCATCATATGAAGCTTTCTTT | CASSEAQGSSYEAFF
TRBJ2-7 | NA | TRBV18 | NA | TGTGCCAGCTCATCCTATAGTGGGTACGAGCAGTACTTC | CASSSYSGYEQYF
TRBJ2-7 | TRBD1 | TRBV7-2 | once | TGTGCCAGCAGCCACCATAGGACAGGGGGCCAAACCTACGAGCAGTACTTC | CASSHHRTGGQTYEQYF
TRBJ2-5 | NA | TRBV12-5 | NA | TGTGCTAGTGGACGCAGTGCCGAGGGGACCCAGTACTTC | CASGRSAEGTQYF
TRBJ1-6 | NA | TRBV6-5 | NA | TGTGCCAGCAGTTCGTCTGGGAATTCACCCCTCCACTTT | CASSSSGNSPLHF
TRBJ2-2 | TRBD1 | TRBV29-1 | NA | TGCAGCGTTCGGACAGGGGGCGTTGACACCGGGGAGCTGTTTTTT | CSVRTGGVDTGELFF
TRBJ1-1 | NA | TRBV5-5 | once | TGTGCCAGCAGCTTGTTCCCCCTAAACACTGAAGCTTTCTTT | CASSLFPLNTEAFF
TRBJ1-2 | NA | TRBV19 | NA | TGTGCCAGTAGTATCCAGGGGCGCGACTATGGCTACACCTTC | CASSIQGRDYGYTF
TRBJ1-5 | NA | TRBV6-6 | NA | TGTGCCAGCAGTTACATCCCCGGTGCAGACAATCAGCCCCAGCATTTT | CASSYIPGADNQPQHF
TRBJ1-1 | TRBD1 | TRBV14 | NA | TGTGCCAGCAGCCAGCCGAGACAGGGTTGGGCTTTCTTT | CASSQPRQGWAFF
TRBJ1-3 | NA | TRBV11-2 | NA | TGTGCCAGCAGCCTGCGGGACTACGGAAACACCATATATTTT | CASSLRDYGNTIYF